Sequencing of this TCR beta chain was carried out in a study of tumor and adjacent non-tumor tissue in lung cancer. CDR1 MDHEN and CDR2 SYDVKM come from the germline V gene. V lost 7 bases, J lost 5 bases, and 14 bases lay in between. The CDR3 is 13 residues long. The template was RNA from unsorted bulk tissue. The normal lung tissue was taken more than 3 cm from the tumor edge. TCRbeta libraries were built with three rounds of nested PCR, modified from ARM-PCR. Each CDR3 protein gets one entry after TCRdb re-called the multiplex PCR reads with MiXCR. The table lists approximately 66,000 distinct CDR3 sequences, roughly two thirds of them singletons.

The chain carries TRBV28 and TRBJ1-2; D gene unclear. The receptor comes from a man in his sixties or seventies with non-small cell lung cancer. The sample consisted of distant non-tumor lung tissue. CDR3: CASNLRRQYGYTF. The CDR3, as DNA: TGTGCCAGCAATCTCCGGAGACAATATGGCTACACCTTC.